The present TCR beta chain was sequenced within a study of T cells in localized non-small cell lung cancer (dated by TCRdb to the early 2020s). At the level of the whole study: The study examined T cell repertoires in approximately 240 patients with early-stage NSCLC and compared tumors with uninvolved tumor-adjacent lungs. The mean age of the NSCLC patients was about 70 years, with fewer than 150 men and around 110 women. The cohort comprised approximately 240 treatment-naïve NSCLC patients with resected, localized lung tumors.

The immunoSEQ Assay was used to sequence TCR beta CDR3 regions from DNA. The study's own analysis went as follows. T cell density was computed as TCR beta template counts normalized to usable DNA estimated by amplifying housekeeping genes. Richness was estimated with the preseqR package, extrapolating to 400,000 templates for PBMC samples and 120,000 templates for tissue samples. Clonality was defined as one minus Pielou's evenness. To identify tissue-enriched TCRs, differential abundance testing was run on productive amino-acid clonotypes with a minimum total count of 5 and an alpha of 0.1. The Jaccard Index and the Morisita Overlap Index were used to measure how much the repertoires overlapped between compartments. TCR beta CDR3s were clustered by GLIPH together with public tetramer-defined viral CDR3s, and at least three viral sequences plus V-gene enrichment were required for viral motifs. TCRdb limited this immuneACCESS table to in-frame rearrangements with V and J called. A share of clones is missing; checked studies link under half to unresolved V genes, and the rest is unexplained. V and J calls and clone size come straight from that table; D and trimming were deduced from the DNA. This sample comprises around 64,000 clones, roughly 92% of them detected only once. The leading ten clones occupy just under 20% of the sample.

At diagnosis, peripheral blood, uninvolved tumor-adjacent lung and tumor were collected and were preserved as a mix of fresh-frozen and FFPE material. For TCR repertoire profiling, blood samples were analyzed in the form of peripheral blood mononuclear cells. The CDR3 contains 13 residues, cysteine and phenylalanine counted. Kept here is only the CDR3 DNA, which spans 39 bases and is read in frame from base 1. Trimming costs V 6 bases and J 5 bases, and their ends lie 14 bases apart. Via the germline V gene (reference sequence), CDR1 is MNHEY and CDR2 SMNVEV. With respect to this clone: Its cognate antigen has yet to be identified. Within one base of it there is no much larger clone, and no base qualities were kept.

General study outcomes and caveats: Because of the exploratory design, TCR variables were selected using unadjusted p-values without false-discovery rate correction. Longer overall survival was associated with higher T cell density in blood, whereas shorter survival was associated with higher clonality in adjacent lung. Of the top 100 tumor clones, a median of 57 were detected in paired uninvolved adjacent lung; approximately 30 were also among that lung's top 100. Uninvolved tumor-adjacent lung showed the highest T cell clonality, higher than tumor, which suggests more focused antigenic responses in the uninvolved tumor-adjacent lung. Because multi-region sequencing of the tumors was not done, intratumor heterogeneity could not be ruled out.

The V gene is TRBV27 and the J gene is TRBJ2-7; TRBD2 is perhaps the D gene, given 6 matching bases. This sequence originates from a man aged 35-75 years with stage I lung adenocarcinoma. The sample here was peripheral blood, taken before any cancer treatment. CDR3 sequence: CASRGGFPDEQYF. DNA sequence: TGTGCCAGCAGGGGGGGTTTCCCCGACGAGCAGTACTTC.